Listed below are T cell receptor beta chains from one sample, sequenced in a study of PD-1 blockade in classical Hodgkin lymphoma. Clones were read by immunoSEQ multiplex PCR, and TCRdb kept only the in-frame ones, dropping some. The sample has roughly 70,000 clones, approximately 93% seen once. Sequencing was performed on peripheral blood mononuclear cells (PBMCs). These receptor sequences come from a human donor with classical Hodgkin lymphoma. The CDR3 runs from the conserved cysteine through the conserved F or W. The D gene is left open where the match is weak. Size values are once, few and many counts, or a class for expanded clones, and some rows have none.

D gene,clone size,J gene,V gene,CDR3 protein,CDR3 DNA
.,.,TRBJ1-1,TRBV7-9,CASSLEWGLQNTEAFF,TGTGCCAGCAGCTTAGAATGGGGCCTCCAGAACACTGAAGCTTTCTTT
.,.,TRBJ2-1,TRBV11-2,CASSPEPGYNEQFF,TGTGCCAGCAGCCCCGAACCGGGATACAATGAGCAGTTCTTC
TRBD2,.,TRBJ2-5,TRBV10-1,CASSEWTSGQETQYF,TGCGCCAGCAGTGAATGGACTAGCGGACAAGAGACCCAGTACTTC
.,.,TRBJ1-1,TRBV5-5,CASSSITGKNTEAFF,TGTGCCAGCAGCTCAATTACAGGGAAGAACACTGAAGCTTTCTTT
.,.,TRBJ1-5,TRBV2,CASSEAGMGDGHF,TGTGCCAGCAGTGAAGCGGGTATGGGGGACGGGCATTTT
.,.,TRBJ2-1,TRBV7-3,CASSPPGLRNEQFF,TGTGCCAGCAGCCCTCCGGGACTCCGAAATGAGCAGTTCTTC
.,.,TRBJ1-1,TRBV6-4,CASSSQGGTEAFF,TGTGCCAGCAGTAGCCAGGGCGGCACTGAAGCTTTCTTT
.,.,TRBJ2-3,TRBV4-3,CASSQSVADTQYF,TGCGCCAGCAGCCAATCCGTTGCAGATACGCAGTATTTT
.,.,TRBJ2-5,TRBV10-2,CASSVRGVETQYF,TGCGCCAGCAGTGTAAGGGGGGTGGAGACCCAGTACTTC
.,.,TRBJ1-2,TRBV5-6,CASSPGTQGSGGYTF,TGTGCCAGCAGCCCCGGGACCCAGGGGAGTGGTGGCTACACCTTC
.,.,TRBJ2-1,TRBV11-2,CASSLATRYNEQFF,TGTGCCAGCAGCTTAGCGACGAGGTACAATGAGCAGTTCTTC
TRBD1,once,TRBJ1-2,TRBV4-1,CASRGQGRYYGYTF,TGCGCCAGCAGGGGACAGGGGAGATACTATGGCTACACCTTC
.,.,TRBJ1-1,TRBV10-3,CAISESYGTEAFF,TGTGCCATCAGTGAGTCGTACGGCACTGAAGCTTTCTTT
TRBD2,.,TRBJ2-5,TRBV7-2,CASSLRGRAPETQYF,TGTGCCAGCAGCTTACGAGGGAGGGCTCCGGAGACCCAGTACTTC
.,.,TRBJ2-7,TRBV7-9,CASSLVGRGGTYEQYF,TGTGCCAGCAGCTTAGTTGGACGGGGAGGAACCTACGAGCAGTACTTC
.,.,TRBJ2-5,TRBV7-2,CASSLAFKAPETQYF,TGTGCCAGCAGCTTAGCTTTTAAAGCGCCCGAGACCCAGTACTTC
.,.,TRBJ2-6,TRBV27,CASSFLGSGANVLTF,TGTGCCAGCAGTTTCTTAGGTTCTGGGGCCAACGTCCTGACTTTC
.,.,TRBJ1-6,TRBV27,CASSWTGYSPLHF,TGTGCCAGCAGTTGGACGGGGTATTCACCCCTCCACTTT
.,.,TRBJ2-4,TRBV28,CASSSQSPGGGRNIQYF,TGTGCCAGCAGTTCACAATCCCCCGGGGGAGGTCGAAACATTCAGTACTTC
.,.,TRBJ2-5,TRBV13,CASSFYIQETQYF,TGTGCCAGCAGCTTTTATATCCAAGAGACCCAGTACTTC
.,.,TRBJ1-2,TRBV7-2,CASSLASGYTF,TGTGCCAGCAGCTTAGCGTCAGGCTACACCTTC
.,.,TRBJ1-5,TRBV27,CASSFEGRSNQPQHF,TGTGCCAGCAGTTTTGAAGGACGGAGCAATCAGCCCCAGCATTTT
.,.,TRBJ2-2,TRBV19,CARRTGGSEELFF,TGTGCCAGGAGGACAGGAGGGAGCGAGGAGCTGTTTTTT
.,.,TRBJ1-1,TRBV4-1,CASSQGHGGMNTEAFF,TGCGCCAGCAGCCAAGGCCATGGCGGCATGAACACTGAAGCTTTCTTT
.,.,TRBJ2-7,TRBV2,CASSEEAAGPYEQYF,TGTGCCAGCAGTGAAGAAGCCGCAGGTCCCTACGAGCAGTACTTC
.,.,TRBJ2-7,TRBV6-6,CASSYQPSYEQYF,TGTGCCAGCAGTTACCAGCCCTCCTACGAGCAGTACTTC
.,.,TRBJ1-2,TRBV29-1,CSVGRGVYGYTF,TGCAGCGTTGGTCGAGGGGTATATGGCTACACCTTC